The next 18 T cell receptor beta chains were all read from a single sample in a study of blood T cells in healthy people across ages. Next came a second PCR, run for about 6 to 12 cycles, which used a sample-barcoded 5' primer along with a J-beta primer mix. In TCRdb, the 5' RACE reads were re-called with MiXCR into one record per CDR3 protein. The table lists about 670,000 distinct CDR3 sequences, more than 45% of them singletons, with approximately 15% in the top ten. Input material: blood. Receptors originate from a woman of 80 years or more in good health.

The chain carries TRBV12-3 or TRBV12-4 and TRBJ1-1; the D is unclear. The CDR3 is 14 amino acids. The V gene lost 7 bases and the J gene lost 1 base, with 13 bases spanning the gap. The CDR3 DNA follows: TGTGCCAGCAAACTGGGGTCGGGGAACACTGAAGCTTTCTTT. It yields the protein CASKLGSGNTEAFF.

A few counts support this clonotype. V is TRBV12-3 or TRBV12-4 and J is TRBJ1-2; no firm D call. This CDR3 has 15 residues. The V end was cut by 4 bases, the J end by 0 bases, with 12 bases between. CDR3 sequence (DNA): TGTGCCAGCAGTTATTACCCCTATTCTAACTATGGCTACACCTTC. Translated, it gives CASSYYPYSNYGYTF.

This chain connects TRBV10-3 to TRBJ2-1, with 10 bases that match TRBD1. Germline V CDR1 and CDR2: ENHRY, SYGVKD. V lost 4 bases to trimming and J lost 13 bases; unmatched junction nucleotides: 7. The CDR3 loop spans 13 amino acids. For the CDR3, the DNA is TGTGCCATCAGTGCGGGGGACAGGGGAAAACAGTTCTTC. It codes for CAISAGDRGKQFF.

This clonotype was observed many times. The chain combines TRBV6-6 with TRBJ2-3, with TRBD2 matching 11 bases. Germline V gene sequence: CDR1 MNHNY, CDR2 SVGAGI (reference sequence). The V and J ends lost 4 bases and 3 bases, in that order; junction bases with no gene match: 3. This CDR3 is 15 amino acids long. The chain's CDR3 is CASSSSSGGTDTQYF. The DNA for the CDR3 is TGTGCCAGCAGTTCCTCTAGCGGGGGGACAGATACGCAGTATTTT.

A remark on this clonotype: A much larger clonotype is one base distant, so this may be a read error. This rearrangement joins TRBV6-6 to TRBJ2-5; D is possibly TRBD1 (6 bases). The V gene lost 7 bases and the J gene lost 11 bases, with 29 bases spanning the gap. Germline-derived CDR1 and CDR2 are MNHNY and SVGAGI (reference sequence). There are 16 residues in the CDR3. CDR3 bases: TGTGCCAGCACCAGAAATGGTTATTGGGGGCCCGATGAGCAGTACTTC. Translation gives CASTRNGYWGPDEQYF.

This clonotype was found a few times. The chain is built from TRBV7-2 and TRBJ2-2; tentatively, D is TRBD2 (5 bases). Germline V gene sequence: CDR1 SGHTA, CDR2 FQGNSA. This CDR3 is built from 16 residues. Trimming pared 2 bases from V and 2 bases from J, leaving 12 bases between. The CDR3 nucleotides read TGTGCCAGCAGCTTATTGGCTAGCCGAAACACCGGGGAGCTGTTTTTT. Translated: CASSLLASRNTGELFF.

This clonotype has a count of ten or more. The chain links TRBV18 to TRBJ2-7, with TRBD2 matching over 7 bases. V dropped 2 bases and J dropped 3; count of bases not matched to a gene: 7. Germline V gives CDR1 KGHSH, CDR2 LQKENI. The CDR3 runs 15 residues. This CDR3 reads CASSPLGGEGYEQYF. For the CDR3, the DNA is TGTGCCAGCTCACCATTGGGAGGGGAGGGCTACGAGCAGTACTTC. Complete variable domain (other parts from reference TRBV18 and TRBJ2-7): NAGVMQNPRHLVRRRGQEARLRCSPMKGHSHVYWYRQLPEEGLKFMVYLQKENIIDESGMPKERFSAEFPKEGPSILRIQQVVRGDSAAYFCASSPLGGEGYEQYFGPGTRLTVT.

The chain couples TRBV27 to TRBJ2-1, with 14 bases matching TRBD2. J was trimmed by 7 bases and V by 2 bases; bases with no gene match: 1. The CDR3 runs to 15 residues. The V gene's germline CDR1 is MNHEY and CDR2 SMNVEV (reference sequence). Here the CDR3 DNA reads TGTGCCAGCAGTTTAGGGACTAGCGGGAGTAATGAGCAGTTCTTC. Translated: CASSLGTSGSNEQFF.

This rearrangement joins TRBV9 to TRBJ2-7, with D possibly TRBD2 on 6 matching bases. The germline V gene encodes CDR1 SGDLS and CDR2 YYNGEE. The CDR3 has 12 residues. The V end lost 7 bases, the J end lost 12 bases, and 20 bases lay between the germline ends. The CDR3 protein is CASSPGGETRYF. The CDR3 bases are TGTGCCAGCTCGCCCGGGGGTGAGACCCGGTACTTC.

This clonotype was detected many times. The chain is built from TRBV4-1 and TRBJ2-5, with D perhaps TRBD1 (5 bases). The V and J ends lost 1 base and 6 bases respectively, with 9 bases between them. Germline lookup yields CDR1 MGHRA and CDR2 YSYEKL. This CDR3 has 13 amino acids. The CDR3 sequence: CASSQGREKTQYF. The DNA of the CDR3 is TGCGCCAGCAGCCAAGGCAGGGAAAAGACCCAGTACTTC.

Of note for this clonotype: This may arise from a read error, as a much more abundant clone is one base away. This chain joins TRBV24-1 and TRBJ2-1, with 10 bases lining up with TRBD2. The closer fit of TRBJ2-7 to the DNA end suggests the J call may be wrong. The CDR3 is 14 residues long. Germline values: CDR1 KGHDR, CDR2 SFDVKD. DNA of the CDR3: TGTGCCACCAGCCAGCGGGAGGGCCACAATGAGCAGTACTTC. The encoded protein is CATSQREGHNEQYF.

Ten or more counts support this clonotype. The rearrangement joins TRBV29-1 to TRBJ2-3; 8 bases are shared with TRBD1. CDR3 length equals 15 residues. The junction had 14 bases not matched to a gene; V was cut back by 6 bases and J by 6 bases. Germline CDR1 reads SQVTM; CDR2 reads ANQGSEA. CDR3 DNA: TGCAGCGTGCAAGTCCGGGACAGGTCTGCGGATACGCAGTATTTT. As protein: CSVQVRDRSADTQYF.

The genes are TRBV6-6 and TRBJ1-5; tentative D call: TRBD1 (5 bases). Looked up from germline, CDR1 is MNHNY and CDR2 is SVGAGI (reference sequence). The V and J ends lost 0 bases and 6 bases respectively, with 12 bases between them. The CDR3 covers 15 residues. The CDR3 loop reads CASSYSGTGSQPQHF. For the CDR3, the DNA is TGTGCCAGCAGTTACTCAGGCACAGGTAGTCAGCCCCAGCATTTT.

The V and J genes are TRBV29-1 and TRBJ2-1, with 8 bases aligning to TRBD1. This CDR3 spans 10 amino acids. Germline V gene sequence: CDR1 SQVTM, CDR2 ANQGSEA. The V segment lost 8 bases and the J segment 10 bases; nucleotides outside the gene matches: 4. The CDR3 reads CSLRDREQFF. The CDR3 DNA reads as TGCAGCCTTAGGGACAGGGAGCAGTTCTTC.

This clonotype has at least ten counts. The rearrangement links TRBV7-2 to TRBJ2-7; D is undetermined. The CDR3 is 15 residues long. Germline-derived CDR1 and CDR2 are SGHTA and FQGNSA. The V end was cut by 0 bases, the J end by 0 bases, with 9 bases between. The CDR3 DNA is TGTGCCAGCAGCTTAGCGTCGGCGTACTCCTACGAGCAGTACTTC. It specifies CASSLASAYSYEQYF.

As for this clonotype: Just one base apart from a much larger clone, this may be a read error. This chain joins TRBV9 and TRBJ2-3; TRBD1 is a possible D gene (5 bases). Germline V gives CDR1 SGDLS, CDR2 YYNGEE. This CDR3 is built from 12 residues. The CDR3 is CPSNKRGDTQYF. The CDR3 DNA reads as TGTCCCAGCAACAAAAGGGGAGATACGCAGTATTTT.

With regard to this clonotype: A much larger clone differs by one base, so this may be a read error. The rearrangement links TRBV15 to TRBJ2-1; no clear D gene. CDR1 and CDR2 (germline): LNHNV, YYDKDF (reference sequence). With 0 bases removed from V and 4 bases from J, the gap between germline ends came to 7 bases. The CDR3 runs to 14 residues. DNA for the CDR3: TGTGCCACCAGCAGAGAGGATGGTTACAATGAGCAGTTCTTC. Translation gives CATSREDGYNEQFF. The entire variable domain, with the rest obtained from reference TRBV15 and TRBJ2-1, is as follows: DAMVIQNPRYQVTQFGKPVTLSCSQTLNHNVMYWYQQKSSQAPKLLFHYYDKDFNNEADTPDNFQSRRPNTSFCFLDIRSPGLGDTAMYLCATSREDGYNEQFFGPGTRLTVL.

A word on this clonotype: A read error may be the cause here, since a much bigger clone is one base away. The chain is built from TRBV20-1 and TRBJ2-3, with 13 bases matching TRBD2. J was trimmed by 4 bases and V by 5 bases; bases with no gene match: 6. The germline V gene has CDR1 DFQATT and CDR2 SNEGSKA (reference sequence). The CDR3 is made up of 15 amino acids. The CDR3 sequence: CSAGTSGTSADTQYF. In DNA, the CDR3 is TGCAGTGCTGGGACTAGCGGGACTAGCGCAGATACGCAGTATTTT.